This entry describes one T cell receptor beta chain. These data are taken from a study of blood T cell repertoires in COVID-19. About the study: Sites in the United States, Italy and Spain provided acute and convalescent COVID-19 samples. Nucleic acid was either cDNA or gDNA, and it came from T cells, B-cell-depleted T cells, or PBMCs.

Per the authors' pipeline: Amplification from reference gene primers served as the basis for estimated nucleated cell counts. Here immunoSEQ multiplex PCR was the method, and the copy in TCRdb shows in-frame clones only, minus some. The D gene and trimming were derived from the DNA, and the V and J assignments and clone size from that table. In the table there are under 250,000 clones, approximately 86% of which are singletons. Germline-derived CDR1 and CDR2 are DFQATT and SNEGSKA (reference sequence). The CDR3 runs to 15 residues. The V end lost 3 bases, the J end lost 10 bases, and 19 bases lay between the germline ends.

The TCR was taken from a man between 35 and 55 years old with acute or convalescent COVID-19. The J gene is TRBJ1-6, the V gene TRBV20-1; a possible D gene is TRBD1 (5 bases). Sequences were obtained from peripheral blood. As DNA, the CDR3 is TGCAGTGCTAGTCGGGGGATTTTTGGCAACTCACCCCTCCACTTT. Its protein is CSASRGIFGNSPLHF.